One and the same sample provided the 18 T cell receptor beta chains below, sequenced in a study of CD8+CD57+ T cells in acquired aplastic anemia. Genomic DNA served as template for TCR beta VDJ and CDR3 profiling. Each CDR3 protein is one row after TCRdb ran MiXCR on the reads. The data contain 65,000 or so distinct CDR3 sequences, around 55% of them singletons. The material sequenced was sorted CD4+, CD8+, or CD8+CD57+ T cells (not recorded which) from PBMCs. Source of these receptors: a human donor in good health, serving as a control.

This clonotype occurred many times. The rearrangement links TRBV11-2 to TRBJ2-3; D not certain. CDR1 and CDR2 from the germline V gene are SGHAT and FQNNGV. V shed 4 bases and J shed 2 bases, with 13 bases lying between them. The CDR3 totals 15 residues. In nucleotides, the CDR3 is TGTGCCAGCAGCTACCTACCGGTATTCACAGATACGCAGTATTTT. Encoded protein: CASSYLPVFTDTQYF.

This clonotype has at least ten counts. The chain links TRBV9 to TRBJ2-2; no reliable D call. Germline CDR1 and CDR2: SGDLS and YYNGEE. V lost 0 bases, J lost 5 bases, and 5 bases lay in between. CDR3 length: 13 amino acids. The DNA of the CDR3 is TGTGCCAGCAGCGTAGTTGGGACCGGGGAGCTGTTTTTT. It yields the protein CASSVVGTGELFF. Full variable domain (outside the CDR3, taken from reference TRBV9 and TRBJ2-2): DSGVTQTPKHLITATGQRVTLRCSPRSGDLSVYWYQQSLDQGLQFLIQYYNGEERAKGNILERFSAQQFPDLHSELNLSSLELGDSALYFCASSVVGTGELFFGEGSRLTVL.

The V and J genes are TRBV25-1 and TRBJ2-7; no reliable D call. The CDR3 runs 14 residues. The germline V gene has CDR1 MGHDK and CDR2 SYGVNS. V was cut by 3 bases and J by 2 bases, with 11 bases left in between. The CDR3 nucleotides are TGTGCCAGCAGTGAGGTGGCAGTAGCCTACGAGCAGTACTTC. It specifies CASSEVAVAYEQYF.

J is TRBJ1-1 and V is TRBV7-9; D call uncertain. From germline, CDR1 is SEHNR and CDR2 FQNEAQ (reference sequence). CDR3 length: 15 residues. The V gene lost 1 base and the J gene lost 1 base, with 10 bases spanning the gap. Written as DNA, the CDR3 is TGTGCCAGCAGCTTAGATCGACAAAGGAACACTGAAGCTTTCTTT. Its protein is CASSLDRQRNTEAFF.

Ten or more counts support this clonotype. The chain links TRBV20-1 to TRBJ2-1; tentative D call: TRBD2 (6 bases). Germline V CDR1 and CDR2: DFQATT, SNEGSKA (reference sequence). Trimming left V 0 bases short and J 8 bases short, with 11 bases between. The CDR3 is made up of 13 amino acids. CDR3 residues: CSARDQGGYEQFF. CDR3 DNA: TGCAGTGCTAGAGATCAGGGAGGCTATGAGCAGTTCTTC.

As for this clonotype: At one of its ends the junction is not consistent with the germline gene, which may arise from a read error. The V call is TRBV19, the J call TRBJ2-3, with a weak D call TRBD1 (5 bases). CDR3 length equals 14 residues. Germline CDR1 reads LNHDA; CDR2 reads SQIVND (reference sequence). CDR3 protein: CASVARVGTDTQYF. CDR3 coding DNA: TGTGCCAGTGTGGCCAGGGTAGGCACTGATACGCAGTATTTT.

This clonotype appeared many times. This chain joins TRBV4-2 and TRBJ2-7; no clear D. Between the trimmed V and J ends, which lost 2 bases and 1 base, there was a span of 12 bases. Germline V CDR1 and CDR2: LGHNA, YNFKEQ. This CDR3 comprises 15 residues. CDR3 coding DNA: TGTGCCAGCAGCCAACCTAGAGACCTTTCCTACGAGCAGTACTTC. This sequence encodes CASSQPRDLSYEQYF.

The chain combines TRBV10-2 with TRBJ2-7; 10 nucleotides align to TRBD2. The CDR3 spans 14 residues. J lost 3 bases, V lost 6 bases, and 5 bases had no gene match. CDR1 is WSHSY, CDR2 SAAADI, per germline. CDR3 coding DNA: TGCGCCAGCAGGCCGGGACTAGCGAACTACGAGCAGTACTTC. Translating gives CASRPGLANYEQYF.

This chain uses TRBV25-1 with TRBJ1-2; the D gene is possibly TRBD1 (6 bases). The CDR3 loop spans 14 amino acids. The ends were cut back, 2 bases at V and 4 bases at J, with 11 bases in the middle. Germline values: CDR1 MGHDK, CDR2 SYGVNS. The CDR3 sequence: CASSETGPSYGYTF. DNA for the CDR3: TGTGCCAGCAGTGAAACAGGGCCTAGCTATGGCTACACCTTC.

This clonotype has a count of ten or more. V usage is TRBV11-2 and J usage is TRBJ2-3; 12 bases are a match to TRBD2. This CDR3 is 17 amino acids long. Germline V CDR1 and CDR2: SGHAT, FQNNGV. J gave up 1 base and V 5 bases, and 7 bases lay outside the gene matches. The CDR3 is CASSAWTSGIRTDTQYF. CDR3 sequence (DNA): TGTGCCAGCAGCGCCTGGACTAGCGGGATTCGCACAGATACGCAGTATTTT.

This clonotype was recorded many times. The CDR3 is CASSYRPFQGGAIHEQYF. CDR3 bases: TGTGCCAGCAGTTACCGCCCCTTTCAGGGGGGCGCGATCCACGAGCAGTACTTC. The V gene is TRBV6-2 or TRBV6-3, the J gene TRBJ2-7; D may be TRBD1 (7 bases). This CDR3 contains 18 residues. The germline CDR1 and CDR2 sequences are MNHEY and SVGEGT. Trimming stripped 2 bases from V and 5 bases from J, with 25 bases between.

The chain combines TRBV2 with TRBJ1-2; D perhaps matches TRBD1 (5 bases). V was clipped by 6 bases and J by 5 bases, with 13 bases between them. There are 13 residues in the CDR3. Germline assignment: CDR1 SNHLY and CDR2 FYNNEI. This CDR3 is CASRAGSPYGYTF. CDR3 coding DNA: TGTGCCAGCAGGGCAGGGTCACCATATGGCTACACCTTC.

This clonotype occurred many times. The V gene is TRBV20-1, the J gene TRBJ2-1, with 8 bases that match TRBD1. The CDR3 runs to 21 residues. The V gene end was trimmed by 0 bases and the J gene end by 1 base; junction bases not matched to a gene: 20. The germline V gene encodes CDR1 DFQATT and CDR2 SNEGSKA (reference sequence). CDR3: CSARDRPRTGFLVGSYNEQFF. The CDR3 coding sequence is TGCAGTGCTAGAGATCGGCCCAGGACAGGGTTCCTAGTTGGGTCCTACAATGAGCAGTTCTTC.

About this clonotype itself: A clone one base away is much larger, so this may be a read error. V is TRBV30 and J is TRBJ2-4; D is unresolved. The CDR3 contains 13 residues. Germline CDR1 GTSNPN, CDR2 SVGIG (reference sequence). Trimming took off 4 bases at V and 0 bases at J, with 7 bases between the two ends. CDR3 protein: CAWIDRAKNIQYF. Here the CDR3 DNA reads TGTGCCTGGATTGACCGAGCCAAAAACATTCAGTACTTC.

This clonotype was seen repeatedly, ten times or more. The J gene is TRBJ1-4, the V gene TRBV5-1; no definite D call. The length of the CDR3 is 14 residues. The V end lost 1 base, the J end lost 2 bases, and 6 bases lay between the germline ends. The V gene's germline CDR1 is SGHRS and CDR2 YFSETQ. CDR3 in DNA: TGCGCCAGCAGCTTGAGTGGGACTAATGAAAAACTGTTTTTT. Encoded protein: CASSLSGTNEKLFF.

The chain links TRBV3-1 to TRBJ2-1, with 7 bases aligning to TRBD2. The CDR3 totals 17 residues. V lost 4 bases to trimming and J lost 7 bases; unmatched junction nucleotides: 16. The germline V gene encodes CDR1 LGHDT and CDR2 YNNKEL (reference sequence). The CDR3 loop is CASSRGMAGVIRNEQFF. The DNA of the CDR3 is TGTGCCAGCAGCCGCGGGATGGCGGGAGTAATTAGAAATGAGCAGTTCTTC.

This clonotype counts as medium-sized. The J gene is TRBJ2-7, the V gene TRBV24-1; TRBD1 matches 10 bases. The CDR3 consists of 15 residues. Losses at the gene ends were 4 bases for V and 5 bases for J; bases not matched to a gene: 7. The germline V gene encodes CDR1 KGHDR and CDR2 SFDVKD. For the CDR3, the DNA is TGTGCCACCAGTGACGCCCGGGACAGGGGCGACGAGCAGTACTTC. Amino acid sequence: CATSDARDRGDEQYF.

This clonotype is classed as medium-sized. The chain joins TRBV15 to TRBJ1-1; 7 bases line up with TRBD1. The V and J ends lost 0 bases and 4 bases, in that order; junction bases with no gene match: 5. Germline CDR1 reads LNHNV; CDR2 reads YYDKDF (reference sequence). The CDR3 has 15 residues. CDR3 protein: CATSRDGSGGTEAFF. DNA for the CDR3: TGTGCCACCAGCAGAGATGGGTCAGGGGGCACTGAAGCTTTCTTT.